Below, 22 T cell receptor beta chains from the same sample are listed, as sequenced in a study of CD8 T cells in ankylosing spondylitis. One entry per CDR3 protein, called by TCRdb with MiXCR from the 5' RACE reads. This sample has 15,000 to 20,000 distinct CDR3 sequences, with 8% to 10% found just once. The sample consisted of blood. The receptors shown here come from a male donor with ankylosing spondylitis or in good health (not recorded which).

The sample holds many counts of this clonotype. This chain uses TRBV11-1 with TRBJ1-1, with a possible D match to TRBD1 (6 bases). The CDR3 is made up of 13 amino acids. Germline V gene sequence: CDR1 SGHAT, CDR2 FQDESV (reference sequence). The V gene lost 5 bases and the J gene lost 4 bases, with 11 bases spanning the gap. The CDR3 is CASSAQGSTEAFF. As DNA, the CDR3 is TGTGCCAGCAGCGCCCAGGGGAGCACTGAAGCTTTCTTT.

This clonotype has a count of ten or more. The chain has TRBV20-1 and TRBJ2-1; 7 bases agree with TRBD2. Germline V CDR1 and CDR2: DFQATT, SNEGSKA (reference sequence). CDR3 length: 14 residues. The V gene end was trimmed by 6 bases and the J gene end by 4 bases; junction bases not matched to a gene: 9. The CDR3 protein is CSAPGLAAYNEQFF. CDR3 coding DNA: TGCAGTGCACCGGGGCTAGCGGCTTACAATGAGCAGTTCTTC.

This clonotype came up a few times. The genes are TRBV7-9 and TRBJ2-2; no clear D. The CDR3 sequence is 16 residues long. Trimming shortened V by 7 bases and J by 4 bases, and 19 bases separated the two germline ends. CDR1 SEHNR and CDR2 FQNEAQ come from the germline V gene (reference sequence). CDR3 in amino acids: CASNTYQWGFTGELFF. CDR3 coding DNA: TGTGCCAGCAACACATACCAGTGGGGATTCACCGGGGAGCTGTTTTTT.

This clonotype came up a few times. The chain uses TRBV3-1 and TRBJ1-1; D possibly corresponds to TRBD1 (6 bases). The germline gives CDR1 LGHDT, CDR2 YNNKEL (reference sequence). Trimming took 6 bases from V and 4 from J, leaving 21 bases between them. The CDR3 length is 16 residues. CDR3 protein: CASRPGLGQGSTEAFF. The DNA for the CDR3 is TGTGCCAGCAGACCAGGTTTAGGGCAGGGGAGCACTGAAGCTTTCTTT.

The table lists this clonotype with many counts. The chain combines TRBV20-1 with TRBJ2-7; weak D call: TRBD2 (6 bases). The CDR3 extends over 15 amino acids. The germline V gene has CDR1 DFQATT and CDR2 SNEGSKA (reference sequence). V was cut by 3 bases and J by 2 bases, with 17 bases left in between. The DNA of the CDR3 is TGCAGTGCTAGGGCCTTGAAGCGGGCTGCCTACGAGCAGTACTTC. Translated, it gives CSARALKRAAYEQYF.

In this sample, this clonotype turned up a few times. The chain joins TRBV6-2 or TRBV6-3 to TRBJ2-3, with 10 bases lining up with TRBD2. Trimming took 9 bases from V and 2 from J; bases not matched to a gene: 8. The germline gives CDR1 MNHEY, CDR2 SVGEGT. The CDR3 contains 15 residues. The CDR3 protein is CASESGLADTDTQYF. The CDR3 nucleotides read TGTGCCAGTGAATCTGGACTAGCGGACACAGATACGCAGTATTTT.

In its sample, this clonotype was seen a few times. The chain joins TRBV20-1 to TRBJ2-3; D tentatively reads TRBD1 or TRBD2 (5 bases each). CDR1 DFQATT and CDR2 SNEGSKA come from the germline V gene (reference sequence). This CDR3 comprises 19 residues. V was trimmed by 1 base and J by 0 bases, leaving 23 bases between them. The CDR3 sequence: CSARGGRGEGISSTDTQYF. The CDR3 nucleotides are TGCAGTGCTAGAGGGGGTCGGGGCGAAGGAATCTCTAGCACAGATACGCAGTATTTT.

This clonotype was observed a few times. The chain couples TRBV2 to TRBJ2-1, with D unclear. The CDR3 has 12 amino acids. The germline V and J ends were trimmed by 8 bases and 9 bases, with 14 bases remaining between them. The germline CDR1 and CDR2 sequences are SNHLY and FYNNEI. The CDR3 here is CASRLDPLEQFF. Written as DNA, the CDR3 is TGTGCCAGCCGGCTAGATCCGCTTGAGCAGTTCTTC.

This clonotype has at least ten counts. The chain carries TRBV5-1 and TRBJ2-3, with D possibly being TRBD2 (6 bases). Trimming removed 3 bases from V and 8 bases from J, with 19 bases in between. The CDR3 sequence is 15 residues long. CDR1 SGHRS and CDR2 YFSETQ come from the germline V gene. The CDR3 sequence is CASSSRGGDEGTQYF. The CDR3 region has the DNA TGCGCCAGCAGCTCCAGAGGCGGGGACGAGGGTACGCAGTATTTT.

V and J are TRBV20-1 and TRBJ2-1; the match to TRBD2 covers 7 bases. Germline V CDR1 and CDR2: DFQATT, SNEGSKA (reference sequence). CDR3 length: 15 residues. V lost 3 bases, J lost 3 bases, and 8 bases stayed unmatched. The CDR3 sequence: CSASERTRGYNEQFF. The CDR3 coding sequence is TGCAGTGCTAGCGAACGGACTAGAGGCTACAATGAGCAGTTCTTC.

This clonotype was observed many times. The gene calls are TRBV5-1 and TRBJ2-5, with D perhaps TRBD2 (6 bases). The CDR3 has 15 amino acids. Per germline, CDR1 SGHRS and CDR2 YFSETQ. The ends were cut back, 4 bases at V and 7 bases at J, with 20 bases in the middle. The CDR3 sequence: CASSASGLGKGTQYF. CDR3 coding DNA: TGCGCCAGCAGCGCTTCGGGACTCGGAAAGGGGACCCAGTACTTC.

This clonotype was recorded many times. Lacking the conserved final phenylalanine or tryptophan, this CDR3 likely reflects a read error. No DNA is shown, since the ends of the CDR3 on it are uncertain; the CDR3 is the one TCRdb lists. V is TRBV7-9 and J is TRBJ2-7; no DNA check was done on the table's D call, TRBD1. With termini counted, the CDR3 has 13 amino acids. CDR1 SEHNR and CDR2 FQNEAQ come from the germline V gene (reference sequence). The chain's CDR3 is CAVIIPGPRDTRN.

Many counts were recorded for this clonotype. The genes are TRBV20-1 and TRBJ2-3; D gene ambiguous. From germline, CDR1 is DFQATT and CDR2 SNEGSKA (reference sequence). Deletions cut 0 bases from V and 0 bases from J, with 7 bases between. The CDR3 is 14 residues long. This CDR3 is CSAREFSSTDTQYF. In DNA form, the CDR3 reads TGCAGTGCTAGAGAATTCTCCAGCACAGATACGCAGTATTTT.

The chain joins TRBV11-2 to TRBJ2-1, with TRBD2 matching 12 bases. The CDR3 has 15 amino acids. With V trimmed by 5 bases and J by 6 bases, 5 bases remained unmatched. Germline V lookup: CDR1 SGHAT, CDR2 FQNNGV. The CDR3 loop reads CASSVPSGRANEQFF. The CDR3 coding sequence is TGTGCCAGCAGCGTGCCTAGCGGGAGGGCCAATGAGCAGTTCTTC.

This clonotype showed up just a few times. This chain connects TRBV12-3 or TRBV12-4 to TRBJ1-1; no firm D call. V lost 6 bases to trimming and J lost 1 base, with 9 bases between them. This CDR3 is built from 13 residues. CDR3 residues: CASRPAGNTEAFF. The DNA of the CDR3 is TGTGCCAGCAGGCCCGCGGGGAACACTGAAGCTTTCTTT.

This clonotype has a count of ten or more. The chain has TRBV12-3 or TRBV12-4 and TRBJ2-7, with a weak D call TRBD1 (6 bases). The CDR3 is 15 residues long. V lost 7 bases and J lost 3, with 19 bases in between. In nucleotides, the CDR3 is TGTGCCAGCACTTCAAATACAGGGACCCACTACGAGCAGTACTTC. The encoded protein is CASTSNTGTHYEQYF.

This clonotype showed up many times. The chain uses TRBV10-3 and TRBJ2-5, with a tentative D call TRBD2 (5 bases). The CDR3 runs to 15 residues. V lost 0 bases to trimming and J lost 2 bases, with 10 bases between them. Germline-derived CDR1 and CDR2 are ENHRY and SYGVKD. DNA for the CDR3: TGTGCCATCAGTGAGTCGAGGGATAGTCAAGAGACCCAGTACTTC. Translating gives CAISESRDSQETQYF.

This clonotype was picked up many times. The gene calls are TRBV20-1 and TRBJ2-7; 7 bases are shared with TRBD1. The CDR3 has 12 amino acids. Germline assignment: CDR1 DFQATT and CDR2 SNEGSKA (reference sequence). V was pared by 5 bases and J by 5 bases, with 6 bases of the junction left unmatched. The CDR3 loop reads CSADRVGDEQYF. The CDR3, as DNA: TGCAGTGCTGACAGGGTCGGCGACGAGCAGTACTTC.

The rearrangement uses TRBV10-3 and TRBJ2-7; D is perhaps TRBD2 (5 bases). The CDR3 length is 16 residues. Germline loops: CDR1 ENHRY, CDR2 SYGVKD. Trimming removed 3 bases at V and 1 base at J, with 16 bases between. The CDR3 spells CAISDLRGRRSYEQYF. DNA for the CDR3: TGTGCCATCAGTGATCTGCGTGGGAGAAGATCCTACGAGCAGTACTTC.

This clonotype occurred a few times. The rearrangement links TRBV5-1 to TRBJ1-4, with 7 bases identical to TRBD1. CDR1 SGHRS and CDR2 YFSETQ come from the germline V gene. The CDR3 spans 14 residues. V shed 4 bases and J 5 bases; nucleotides not matched to a gene: 5. The CDR3 spells CASSRQGGNEKLFF. The CDR3, as DNA: TGCGCCAGCAGCCGTCAGGGGGGGAATGAAAAACTGTTTTTT. Looking up the rest from reference TRBV5-1 and TRBJ1-4 gives the full variable domain: KAGVTQTPRYLIKTRGQQVTLSCSPISGHRSVSWYQQTPGQGLQFLFEYFSETQRNKGNFPGRFSGRQFSNSRSEMNVSTLELGDSALYLCASSRQGGNEKLFFGSGTQLSVL.

This clonotype came up many times. The V call is TRBV12-3 or TRBV12-4, the J call TRBJ2-5; 8 nucleotides agree with TRBD1. This CDR3 spans 14 amino acids. J lost 2 bases, V lost 5 bases, and 4 bases had no gene match. The chain's CDR3 is CASSPQGAQETQYF. The CDR3 DNA is TGTGCCAGCAGTCCTCAGGGGGCGCAAGAGACCCAGTACTTC.

This clonotype was recorded at least ten times. This chain connects TRBV28 to TRBJ2-5; weak D call: TRBD2 (6 bases). CDR3 size: 16 residues. Trimming pared 5 bases from V and 5 bases from J, leaving 21 bases between. Germline lookup yields CDR1 MDHEN and CDR2 SYDVKM. The CDR3 DNA reads TGTGCCAGCAGTCCTCTTGGGACTTGGGGTATGGAGACCCAGTACTTC. Encoded protein: CASSPLGTWGMETQYF.